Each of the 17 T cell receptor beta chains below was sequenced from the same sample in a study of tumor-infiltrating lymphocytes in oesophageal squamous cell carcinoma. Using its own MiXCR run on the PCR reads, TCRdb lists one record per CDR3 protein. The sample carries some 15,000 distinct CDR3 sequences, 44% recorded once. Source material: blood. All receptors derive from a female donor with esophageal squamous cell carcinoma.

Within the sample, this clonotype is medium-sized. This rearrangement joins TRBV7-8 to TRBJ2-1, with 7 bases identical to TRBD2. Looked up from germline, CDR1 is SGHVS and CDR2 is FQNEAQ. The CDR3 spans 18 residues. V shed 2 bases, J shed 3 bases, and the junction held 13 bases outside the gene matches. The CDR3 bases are TGTGCCAGCAGCTTAATTGCTGGGGGTAGCGGGCTCTACAATGAGCAGTTCTTC. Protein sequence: CASSLIAGGSGLYNEQFF.

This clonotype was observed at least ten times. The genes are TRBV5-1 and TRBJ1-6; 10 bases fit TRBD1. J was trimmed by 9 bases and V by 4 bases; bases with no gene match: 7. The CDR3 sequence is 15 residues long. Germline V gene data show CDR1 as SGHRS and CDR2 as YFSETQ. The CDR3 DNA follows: TGCGCCAGCAGCCCCGAGGGACAGGGGTTTTCACCCCTCCACTTT. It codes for CASSPEGQGFSPLHF. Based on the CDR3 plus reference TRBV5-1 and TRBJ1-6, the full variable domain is KAGVTQTPRYLIKTRGQQVTLSCSPISGHRSVSWYQQTPGQGLQFLFEYFSETQRNKGNFPGRFSGRQFSNSRSEMNVSTLELGDSALYLCASSPEGQGFSPLHFGNGTRLTVT.

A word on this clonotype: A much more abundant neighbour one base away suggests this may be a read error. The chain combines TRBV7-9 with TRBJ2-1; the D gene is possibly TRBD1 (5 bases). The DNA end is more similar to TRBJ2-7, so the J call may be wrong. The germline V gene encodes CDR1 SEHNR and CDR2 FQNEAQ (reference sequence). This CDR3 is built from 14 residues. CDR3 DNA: TGTGCCAGCAGCTCCTGGGGCTCCTACAATGAGCAGTACTTC. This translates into CASSSWGSYNEQYF.

CDR3 coding DNA: TGTGCCAGCAGCTTAACCGGGACAGGGGGTAGCTCTGGGGCCAACGTCCTGACTTTC. It yields the protein CASSLTGTGGSSGANVLTF. V usage is TRBV7-3 and J usage is TRBJ2-6, with 11 bases that match TRBD1. Trimming at V came to 0 bases and at J to 0 bases, leaving 4 bases not matched to a gene. Germline V gene data show CDR1 as SGHTA and CDR2 as FQGTGA. This CDR3 comprises 19 residues. Full variable domain (remainder filled in from reference TRBV7-3 and TRBJ2-6): GAGVSQTPSNKVTEKGKYVELRCDPISGHTALYWYRQSLGQGPEFLIYFQGTGAADDSGLPNDRFFAVRPEGSVSTLKIQRTERGDSAVYLCASSLTGTGGSSGANVLTFGAGSRLTVL.

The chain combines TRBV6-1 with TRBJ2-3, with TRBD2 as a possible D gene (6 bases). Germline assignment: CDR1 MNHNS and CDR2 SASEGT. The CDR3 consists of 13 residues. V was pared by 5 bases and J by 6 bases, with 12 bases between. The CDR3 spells CASSSQAGDTQYF. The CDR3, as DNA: TGTGCCAGCAGTTCCCAGGCGGGGGATACGCAGTATTTT.

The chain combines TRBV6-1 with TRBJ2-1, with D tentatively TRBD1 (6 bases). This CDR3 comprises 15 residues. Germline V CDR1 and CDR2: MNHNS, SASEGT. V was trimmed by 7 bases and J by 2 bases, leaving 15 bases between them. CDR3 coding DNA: TGTGCCAGCAAAGTCAACAGGGCTACCTACAATGAGCAGTTCTTC. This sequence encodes CASKVNRATYNEQFF.

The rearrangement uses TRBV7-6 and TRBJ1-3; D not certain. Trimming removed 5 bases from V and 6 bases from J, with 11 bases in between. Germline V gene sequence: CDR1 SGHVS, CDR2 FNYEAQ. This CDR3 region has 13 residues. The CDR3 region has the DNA TGTGCCAGCAGCACGACCCCCCCAAACACCATATATTTT. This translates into CASSTTPPNTIYF. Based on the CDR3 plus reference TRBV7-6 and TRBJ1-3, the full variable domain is GAGVSQSPRYKVTKRGQDVALRCDPISGHVSLYWYRQALGQGPEFLTYFNYEAQQDKSGLPNDRFSAERPEGSISTLTIQRTEQRDSAMYRCASSTTPPNTIYFGEGSWLTVV.

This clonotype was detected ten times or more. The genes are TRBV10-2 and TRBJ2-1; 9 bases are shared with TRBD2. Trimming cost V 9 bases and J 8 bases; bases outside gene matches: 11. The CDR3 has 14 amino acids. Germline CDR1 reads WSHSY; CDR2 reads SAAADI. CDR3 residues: CASRLAAFRDEQFF. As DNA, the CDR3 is TGCGCCAGTCGACTAGCGGCCTTTCGGGATGAGCAGTTCTTC.

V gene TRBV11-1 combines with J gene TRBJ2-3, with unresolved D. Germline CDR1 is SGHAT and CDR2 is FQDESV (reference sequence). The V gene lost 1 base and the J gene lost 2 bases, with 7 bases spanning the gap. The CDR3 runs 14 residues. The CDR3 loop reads CASSLGATTDTQYF. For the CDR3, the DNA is TGTGCCAGCAGCTTAGGGGCCACCACAGATACGCAGTATTTT. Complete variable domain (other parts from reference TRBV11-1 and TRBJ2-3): EAEVAQSPRYKITEKSQAVAFWCDPISGHATLYWYRQILGQGPELLVQFQDESVVDDSQLPKDRFSAERLKGVDSTLKIQPAELGDSAMYLCASSLGATTDTQYFGPGTRLTVL.

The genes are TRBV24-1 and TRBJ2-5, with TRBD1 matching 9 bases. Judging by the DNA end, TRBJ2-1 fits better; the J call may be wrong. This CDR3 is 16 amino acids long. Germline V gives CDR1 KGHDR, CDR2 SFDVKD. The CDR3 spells CATSDMGTGNDNEQFF. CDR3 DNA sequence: TGTGCCACCAGTGATATGGGGACAGGGAACGACAATGAGCAGTTCTTC.

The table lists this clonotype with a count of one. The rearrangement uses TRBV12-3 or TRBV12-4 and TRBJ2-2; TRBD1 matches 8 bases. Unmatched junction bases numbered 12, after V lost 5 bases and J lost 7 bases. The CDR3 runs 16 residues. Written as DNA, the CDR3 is TGTGCCAGCAGTCCCAGTCGACAGGGGTTTATCGGGGAGCTGTTTTTT. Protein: CASSPSRQGFIGELFF.

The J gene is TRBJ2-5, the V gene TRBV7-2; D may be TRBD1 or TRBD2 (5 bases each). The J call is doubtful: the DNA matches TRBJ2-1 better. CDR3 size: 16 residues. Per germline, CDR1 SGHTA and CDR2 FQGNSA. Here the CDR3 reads CASSLGGVVAYNEQFF. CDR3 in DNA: TGTGCCAGCAGCTTAGGAGGGGTAGTGGCCTACAATGAGCAGTTCTTC.

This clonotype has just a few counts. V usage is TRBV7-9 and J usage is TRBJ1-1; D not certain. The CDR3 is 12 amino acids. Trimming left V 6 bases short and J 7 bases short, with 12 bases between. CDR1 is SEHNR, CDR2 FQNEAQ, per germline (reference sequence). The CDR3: CASSQDGYEAFF. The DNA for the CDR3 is TGTGCCAGCAGTCAGGACGGTTATGAAGCTTTCTTT.

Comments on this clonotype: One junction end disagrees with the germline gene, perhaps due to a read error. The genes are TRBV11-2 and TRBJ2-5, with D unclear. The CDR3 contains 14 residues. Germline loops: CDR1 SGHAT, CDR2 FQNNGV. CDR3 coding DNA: TGTGCCAGCAGCTTCGCTATTTGGAATTCACCCCTCCACTTC. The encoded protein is CASSFAIWNSPLHF.

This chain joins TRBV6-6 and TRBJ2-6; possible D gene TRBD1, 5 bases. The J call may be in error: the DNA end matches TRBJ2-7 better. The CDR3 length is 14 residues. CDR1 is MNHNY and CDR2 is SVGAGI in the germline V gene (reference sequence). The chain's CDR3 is CASSYGAEAYEQYF. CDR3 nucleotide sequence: TGTGCCAGCAGTTACGGGGCCGAAGCCTACGAGCAGTACTTC.

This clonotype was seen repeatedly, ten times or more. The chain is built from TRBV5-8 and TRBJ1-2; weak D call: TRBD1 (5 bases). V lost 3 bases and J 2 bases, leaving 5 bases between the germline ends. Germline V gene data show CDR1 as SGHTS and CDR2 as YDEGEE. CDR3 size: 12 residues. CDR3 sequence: CASSWDNYGYTF. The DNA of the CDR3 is TGTGCCAGCAGCTGGGACAACTATGGCTACACCTTC.

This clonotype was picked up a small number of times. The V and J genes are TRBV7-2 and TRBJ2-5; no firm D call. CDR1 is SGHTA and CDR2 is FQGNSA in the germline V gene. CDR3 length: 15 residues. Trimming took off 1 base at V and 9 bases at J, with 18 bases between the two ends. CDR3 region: CASSLGLTLTLAQYF. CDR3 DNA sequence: TGTGCCAGCAGCTTAGGGTTGACCCTAACCTTGGCCCAGTACTTC. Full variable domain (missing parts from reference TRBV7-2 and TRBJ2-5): GAGVSQSPSNKVTEKGKDVELRCDPISGHTALYWYRQSLGQGLEFLIYFQGNSAPDKSGLPSDRFSAERTGGSVSTLTIQRTQQEDSAVYLCASSLGLTLTLAQYFGPGTRLLVL.